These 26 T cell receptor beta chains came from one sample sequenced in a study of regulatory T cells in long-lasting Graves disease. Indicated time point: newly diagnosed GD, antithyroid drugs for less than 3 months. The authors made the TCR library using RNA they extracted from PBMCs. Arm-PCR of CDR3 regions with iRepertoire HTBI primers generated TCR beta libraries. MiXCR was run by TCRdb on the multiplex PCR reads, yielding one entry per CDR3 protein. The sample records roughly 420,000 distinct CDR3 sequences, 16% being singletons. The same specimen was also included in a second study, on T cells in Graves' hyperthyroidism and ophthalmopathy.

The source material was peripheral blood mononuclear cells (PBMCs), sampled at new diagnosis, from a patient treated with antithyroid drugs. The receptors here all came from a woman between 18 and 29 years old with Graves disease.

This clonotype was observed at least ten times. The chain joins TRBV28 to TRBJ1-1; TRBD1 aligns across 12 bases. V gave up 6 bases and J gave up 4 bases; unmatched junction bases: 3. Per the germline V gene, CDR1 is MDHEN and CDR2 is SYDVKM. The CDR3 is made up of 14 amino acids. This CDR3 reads CASSGTGGVTEAFF. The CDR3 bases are TGTGCCAGCAGCGGGACAGGGGGCGTCACTGAAGCTTTCTTT.

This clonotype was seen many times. The CDR3 region is CASRREDTSLEAFF. DNA for the CDR3: TGTGCCAGCAGGCGTGAAGATACCAGCCTTGAAGCTTTCTTT. The chain is built from TRBV28 and TRBJ1-1; D unresolved. The V gene lost 6 bases and the J gene lost 7 bases, with 18 bases spanning the gap. The CDR3 runs to 14 residues. CDR1 is MDHEN and CDR2 is SYDVKM in the germline V gene.

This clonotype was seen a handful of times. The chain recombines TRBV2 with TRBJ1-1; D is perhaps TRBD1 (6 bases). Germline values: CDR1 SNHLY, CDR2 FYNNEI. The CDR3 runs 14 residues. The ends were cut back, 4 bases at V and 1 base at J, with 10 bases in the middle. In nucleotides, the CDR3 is TGTGCCAGCAGTGTGGGCAGGGGGAACACTGAAGCTTTCTTT. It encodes CASSVGRGNTEAFF.

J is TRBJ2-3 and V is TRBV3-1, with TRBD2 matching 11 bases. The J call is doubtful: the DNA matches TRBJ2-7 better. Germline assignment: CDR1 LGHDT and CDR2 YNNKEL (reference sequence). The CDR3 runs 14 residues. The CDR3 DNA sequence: TGTGCCAGCAGCCAAGATCTAGCGGGGGGCGAGCAGTACTTC. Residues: CASSQDLAGGEQYF.

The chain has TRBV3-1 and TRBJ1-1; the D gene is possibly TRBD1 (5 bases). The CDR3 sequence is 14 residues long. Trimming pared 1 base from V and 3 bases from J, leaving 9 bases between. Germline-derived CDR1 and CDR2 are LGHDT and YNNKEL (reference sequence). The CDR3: CASSQAGGDTEAFF. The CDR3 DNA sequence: TGTGCCAGCAGCCAAGCTGGGGGGGACACTGAAGCTTTCTTT.

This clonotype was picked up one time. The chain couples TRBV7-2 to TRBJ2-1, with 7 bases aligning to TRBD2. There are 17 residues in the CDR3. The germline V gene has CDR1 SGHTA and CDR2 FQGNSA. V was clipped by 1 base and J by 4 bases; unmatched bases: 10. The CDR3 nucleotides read TGTGCCAGCAGCTTAGACATCGGTCTAGCGGAGTACAATGAGCAGTTCTTC. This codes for CASSLDIGLAEYNEQFF.

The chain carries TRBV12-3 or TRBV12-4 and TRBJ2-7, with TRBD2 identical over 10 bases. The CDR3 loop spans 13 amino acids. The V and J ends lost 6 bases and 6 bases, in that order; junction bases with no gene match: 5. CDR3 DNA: TGTGCCAGCAGAACGGGACTAGCGAGCGAGCAGTACTTC. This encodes CASRTGLASEQYF.

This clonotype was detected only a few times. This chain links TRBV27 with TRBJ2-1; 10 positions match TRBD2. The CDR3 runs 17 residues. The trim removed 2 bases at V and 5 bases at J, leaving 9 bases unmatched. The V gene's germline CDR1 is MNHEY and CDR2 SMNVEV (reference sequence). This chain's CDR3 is CASSLRASGSLDNEQFF. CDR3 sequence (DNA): TGTGCCAGCAGTTTACGGGCTAGCGGGAGCTTGGACAATGAGCAGTTCTTC.

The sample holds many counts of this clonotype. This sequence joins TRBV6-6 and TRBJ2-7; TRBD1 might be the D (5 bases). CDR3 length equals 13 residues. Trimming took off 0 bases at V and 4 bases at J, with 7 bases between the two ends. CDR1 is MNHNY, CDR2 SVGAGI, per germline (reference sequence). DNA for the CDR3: TGTGCCAGCAGTTACTCGACAGAATACGAGCAGTACTTC. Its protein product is CASSYSTEYEQYF.

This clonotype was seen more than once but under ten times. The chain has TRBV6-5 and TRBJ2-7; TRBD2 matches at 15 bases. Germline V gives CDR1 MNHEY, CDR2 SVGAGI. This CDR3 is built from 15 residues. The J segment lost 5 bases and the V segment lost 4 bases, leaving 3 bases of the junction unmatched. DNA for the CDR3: TGTGCCAGCAGTTGGAGGACTAGCGGGAGGGACGAGCAGTACTTC. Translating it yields CASSWRTSGRDEQYF.

The CDR3 reads CASSVGDGTYEQYF. CDR3 bases: TGTGCCAGCAGCGTGGGGGACGGTACCTACGAGCAGTACTTC. This rearrangement joins TRBV9 to TRBJ2-7, with D perhaps matching TRBD1 or TRBD2 (5 bases each). From germline, CDR1 is SGDLS and CDR2 YYNGEE. CDR3 length: 14 amino acids. Trimming pared 2 bases from V and 2 bases from J, leaving 11 bases between.

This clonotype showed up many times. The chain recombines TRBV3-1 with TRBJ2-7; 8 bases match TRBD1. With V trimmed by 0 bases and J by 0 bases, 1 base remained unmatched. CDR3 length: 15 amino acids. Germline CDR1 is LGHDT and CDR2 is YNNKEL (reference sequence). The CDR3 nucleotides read TGTGCCAGCAGCCAAGAAGGGACAGGCTCCTACGAGCAGTACTTC. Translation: CASSQEGTGSYEQYF.

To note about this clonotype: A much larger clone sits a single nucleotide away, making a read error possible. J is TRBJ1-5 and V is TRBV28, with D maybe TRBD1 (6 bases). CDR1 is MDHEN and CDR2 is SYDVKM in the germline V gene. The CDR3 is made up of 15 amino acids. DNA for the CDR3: TGTGCCAGCGTGGAGGGGGGGACCGATTATCAGCCCCGGCATTTT. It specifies CASVEGGTDYQPRHF.

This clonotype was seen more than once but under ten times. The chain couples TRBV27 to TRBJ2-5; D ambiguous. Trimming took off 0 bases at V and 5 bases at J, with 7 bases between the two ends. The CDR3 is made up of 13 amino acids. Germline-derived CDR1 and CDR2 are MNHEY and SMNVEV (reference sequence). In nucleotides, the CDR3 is TGTGCCAGCAGTTTATCGTTGGGTGAGACCCAGTACTTC. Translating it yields CASSLSLGETQYF.

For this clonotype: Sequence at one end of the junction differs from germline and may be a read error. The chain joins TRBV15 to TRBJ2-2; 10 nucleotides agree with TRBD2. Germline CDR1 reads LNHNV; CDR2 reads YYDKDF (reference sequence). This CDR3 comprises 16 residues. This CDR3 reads CATSGEREGDTGELFF. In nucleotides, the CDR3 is TGTGCCACCAGCGGAGAGCGGGAGGGAGACACCGGGGAGCTGTTTTTT.

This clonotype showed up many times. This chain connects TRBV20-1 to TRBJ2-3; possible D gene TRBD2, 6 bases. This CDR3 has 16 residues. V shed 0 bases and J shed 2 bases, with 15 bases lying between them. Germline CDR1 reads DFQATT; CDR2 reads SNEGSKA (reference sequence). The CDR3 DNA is TGCAGTGCTAGAGAGGACGGTAGCGGAACCACAGATACGCAGTATTTT. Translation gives CSAREDGSGTTDTQYF.

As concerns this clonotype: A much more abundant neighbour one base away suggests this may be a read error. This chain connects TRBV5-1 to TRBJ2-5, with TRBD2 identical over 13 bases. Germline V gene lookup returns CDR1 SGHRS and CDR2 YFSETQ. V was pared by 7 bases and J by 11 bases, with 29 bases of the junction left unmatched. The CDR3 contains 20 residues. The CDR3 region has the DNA TGCGCCAGCGCTCTCCCCCCGGGACTAGCGGGAAAGGGGTCCTACAATGAGCAGTACTTC. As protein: CASALPPGLAGKGSYNEQYF.

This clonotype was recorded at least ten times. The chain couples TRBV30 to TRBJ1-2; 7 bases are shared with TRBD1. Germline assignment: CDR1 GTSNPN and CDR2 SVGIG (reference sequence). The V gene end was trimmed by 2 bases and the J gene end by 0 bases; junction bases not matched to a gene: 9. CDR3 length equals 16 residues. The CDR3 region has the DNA TGTGCCTGGAGTTTTAGTTCGACAGGGACTAACTATGGCTACACCTTC. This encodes CAWSFSSTGTNYGYTF.

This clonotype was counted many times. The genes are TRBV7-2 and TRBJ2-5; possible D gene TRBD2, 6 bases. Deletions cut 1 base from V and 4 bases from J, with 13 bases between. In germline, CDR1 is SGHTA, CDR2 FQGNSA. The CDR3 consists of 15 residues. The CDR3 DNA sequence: TGTGCCAGCAGCTTAGAACCTGGGGGGTCAGAGACCCAGTACTTC. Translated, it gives CASSLEPGGSETQYF.

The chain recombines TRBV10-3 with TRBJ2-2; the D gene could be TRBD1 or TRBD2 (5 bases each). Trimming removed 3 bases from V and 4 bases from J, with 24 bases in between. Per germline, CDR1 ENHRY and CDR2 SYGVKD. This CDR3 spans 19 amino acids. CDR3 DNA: TGTGCCATCAGTGATGTGGGGCAGGGAGTCTCCTCCAGCACCGGGGAGCTGTTTTTT. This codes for CAISDVGQGVSSSTGELFF.

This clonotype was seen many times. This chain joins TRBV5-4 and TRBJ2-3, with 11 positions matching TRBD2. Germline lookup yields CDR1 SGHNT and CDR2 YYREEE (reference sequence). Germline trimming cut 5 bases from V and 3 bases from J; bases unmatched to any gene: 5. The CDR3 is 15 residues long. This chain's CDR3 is CASRLAGVWTDTQYF. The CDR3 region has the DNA TGTGCCAGCAGACTAGCGGGAGTCTGGACAGATACGCAGTATTTT.

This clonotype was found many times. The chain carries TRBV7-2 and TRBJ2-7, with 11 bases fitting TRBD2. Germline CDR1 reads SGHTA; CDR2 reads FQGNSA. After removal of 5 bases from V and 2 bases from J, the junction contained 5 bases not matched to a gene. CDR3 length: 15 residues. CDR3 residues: CASSPTSGDTYEQYF. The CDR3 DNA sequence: TGTGCCAGCAGCCCGACTAGCGGGGATACCTACGAGCAGTACTTC.

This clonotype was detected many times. The CDR3 sequence is CASSPLLLAGGRNTQYF. CDR3 nucleotides: TGTGCCAGCAGTCCGCTACTGCTAGCGGGAGGTCGGAATACGCAGTATTTT. V and J are TRBV28 and TRBJ2-3; 11 nucleotides match TRBD2. CDR1 is MDHEN, CDR2 SYDVKM, per germline. V trimming: 5 bases; J trimming: 7 bases; junction bases outside the gene matches: 14. CDR3 size: 17 residues.

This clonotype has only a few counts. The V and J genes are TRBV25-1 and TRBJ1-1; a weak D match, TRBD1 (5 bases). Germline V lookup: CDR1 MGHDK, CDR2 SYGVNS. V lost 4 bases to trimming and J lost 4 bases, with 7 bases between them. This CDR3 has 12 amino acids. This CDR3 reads CASSGGITEAFF. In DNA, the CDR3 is TGTGCCAGCAGTGGGGGCATCACTGAAGCTTTCTTT.

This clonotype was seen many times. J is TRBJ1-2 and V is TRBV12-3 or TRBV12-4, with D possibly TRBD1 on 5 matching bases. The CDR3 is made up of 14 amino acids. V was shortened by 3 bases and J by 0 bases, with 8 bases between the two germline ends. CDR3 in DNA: TGTGCCAGCAGTTTTGGGGCGACTAACTATGGCTACACCTTC. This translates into CASSFGATNYGYTF.

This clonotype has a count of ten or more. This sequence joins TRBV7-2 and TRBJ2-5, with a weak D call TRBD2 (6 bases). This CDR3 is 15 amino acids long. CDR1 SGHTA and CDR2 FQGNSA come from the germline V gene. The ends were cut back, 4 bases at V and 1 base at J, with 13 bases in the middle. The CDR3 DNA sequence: TGTGCCAGCAGCTCCCAGACTAGTCCCCAAGAGACCCAGTACTTC. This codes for CASSSQTSPQETQYF.